This TCR beta chain comes out of a study of T cells after posttransplantation cyclophosphamide. Germline loops: CDR1 SNHLY, CDR2 FYNNEI. Trimming took 9 bases from V and 4 from J; bases not matched to a gene: 2. This CDR3 spans 12 amino acids. On the day of bone marrow donation, the related graft donor provided peripheral blood. This table comes from immunoSEQ multiplex PCR, and its TCRdb copy is limited to in-frame clones, with some not included. The sample includes about 52,000 clones, around 94% of them seen just once. About this clone itself: The antigen is undetermined.

Study-wide findings and caveats: TRB overlap between skin or GI tissue T cells and blood was limited. Recipient CMV seropositivity and CMV reactivation strongly tracked TRB clonality. Donor CD8+ memory clones often dominated recipient blood repertoires at later times.

This receptor was identified in a woman in her thirties in good health and a related stem cell transplant donor. This rearrangement joins TRBV2 to TRBJ1-4; 7 bases fit TRBD1. The source material was PBMCs. In DNA, the CDR3 is TGTGCCAGTCGACAGGGTAATGAAAAACTGTTTTTT. Translation gives CASRQGNEKLFF.